This TCR beta chain was identified in a study of blood T cells in healthy people across ages. Study outcomes and limitations: TCR beta diversity per million T cells fell roughly linearly with age.

PCR was performed a second time for roughly 7 to 11 cycles using a sample-barcoded 5' primer and a J-beta primer mix. A 12-random-nucleotide template-switch adaptor tagged each cDNA molecule. Individual samples furnished no less than 2.5 million CDR3-containing paired-end reads apiece. TCRdb re-called the 5' RACE reads with MiXCR, one entry per CDR3 protein. Seen here are around 1.1 million distinct CDR3 sequences, 35% to 40% observed once, and the top ten hold around 13%. There are 18 residues in the CDR3. The V end lost 0 bases, the J end lost 0 bases, and 15 bases lay between the germline ends. The germline V gene has CDR1 LGHNA and CDR2 YSLEER. With respect to this clonotype: Its antigen is as yet unknown.

Each donor gave around 9.3 milliliters of peripheral blood. The gene calls are TRBV4-3 and TRBJ2-1; D possibly corresponds to TRBD1 (6 bases). Sequencing was done on a sample of blood. This TCR derives from a man between 18 and 29 years old in good health. The CDR3 sequence is CASSQDNSGVISYNEQFF. In DNA, the CDR3 is TGCGCCAGCAGCCAAGATAATTCAGGGGTGATCTCCTACAATGAGCAGTTCTTC.